Listed below are T cell receptor beta chains from one sample, sequenced in a study of PD-L1 blockade in urothelial cancer. Sequencing was performed with immunoSEQ multiplex PCR; in TCRdb, only in-frame clones are kept and a portion is missing. The sample yields tens of thousands of clones, 80% to 85% seen once. Sample: PBMCs, taken around atezolizumab (anti-PD-L1) treatment. All receptors derive from a man aged 45-65 years with urothelial cancer. Each CDR3 is given without its conserved first and last residue.

TRBV7-2	TRBJ1-1	ASSSRQLMNTEAF
TRBV6-6	TRBJ2-4	ASSHTMGAAKNIQY
TRBV7-2	TRBJ1-1	ASSLGQGVAF
TRBV5-1	TRBJ2-3	ASSFVGQSITDTQY
TRBV27	TRBJ2-5	ASSLTDVGAQETQY
TRBV7-9	TRBJ2-1	ASSQTPGIHEQF
TRBV5-1	TRBJ2-1	ASSLWGERDNEQF
TRBV6-5	TRBJ2-5	ASSSPGQGGETQY
TRBV5-4	TRBJ2-5	ASSSTRPETQY
TRBV11-2	TRBJ2-6	ASSIPLPGANVLT
TRBV28	TRBJ2-4	ASSQNRGGKNIQY
TRBV12-5	TRBJ2-1	ASGLGLAATNEQF
TRBV2	TRBJ2-1	ASTLRAGGAGEQF
TRBV9	TRBJ2-3	ASSVRAGVNTQY
TRBV5-1	TRBJ1-4	ASSLAGTGGAYEKLF
TRBV10-3	TRBJ1-2	AISEGQGVIGYT
TRBV5-1	TRBJ2-5	ASSPGHLQETQY
TRBV6-5	TRBJ1-2	ASAKWDRLSDGYT
TRBV19	TRBJ1-1	ASKWKIQSNTEAF
TRBV6-1	TRBJ2-1	ASSEQTGRRDEQF
TRBV5-4	TRBJ1-1	ASSSQGLGEAF
TRBV28	TRBJ1-4	ASSLIQDGKLF
TRBV4-2	TRBJ2-1	ASSQDRYSSYNEQF
TRBV30	TRBJ2-1	AWNQEHGSSNEQF
TRBV18	TRBJ1-1	ASSPSGGTEAF
TRBV7-3	TRBJ2-1	ASSPELAGGTYEQF
TRBV6-1	TRBJ1-3	ASSESGGHGNTIY
TRBV19	TRBJ1-5	ASTSVDSRNQPQH
TRBV5-4	TRBJ1-2	ASRKGQGDYGYT
TRBV28	TRBJ1-6	ASRTRPYRNPPLH
TRBV30	TRBJ2-5	AWSVRSRETQY
TRBV5-5	TRBJ2-7	ASSLRQGVHEQY
TRBV5-1	TRBJ1-3	ASNDPRGGNTIY
TRBV6-5	TRBJ2-1	ASSYGEVRVHNEQF
TRBV5-1	TRBJ2-7	ASRRGLAASYEQY
TRBV5-6	TRBJ2-3	ASSSGQGTDTQY